What follows describes a single T cell receptor (beta chain). Antigen specificity is unknown. The CD4+ fraction was divided into a CD45RA+ naive subset and a CD45RA-negative memory subset. The data derive from a study of shared clonotypes between healthy human individuals. Study at large: Each donor contributed plates that comprised three CD4 naive, three CD4 memory, two CD8 naive and one CD8 memory.

Findings and caveats of the study: Tissue TCR repertoires likely differ from these blood-only repertoires.

There are 15 residues in the CDR3. With 1 base removed from V and 1 base from J, the gap between germline ends came to 10 bases. The V gene's germline CDR1 is MNHEY and CDR2 SVGAGI. The table came from immunoSEQ multiplex PCR; TCRdb's copy has only in-frame clones and leaves some out. Seen here are approximately 940,000 clones, 76% observed once, and the top ten hold about 1.5%. This TCR was sampled from a man between 18 and 29 years old in good health. V and J are TRBV6-5 and TRBJ2-5; D gene unclear. The sample comprised memory CD4+ T cells sorted from blood. Noted subset: CD45RA-negative fraction. The CDR3 DNA sequence: TGTGCCAGCAGTTACTACAGCAGAGTCCAAGAGACCCAGTACTTC. As protein: CASSYYSRVQETQYF.